These 20 T cell receptor beta chains were sequenced from one sample in a study of blood T cell repertoires in COVID-19. This table comes from immunoSEQ multiplex PCR, and its TCRdb copy is limited to in-frame clones, with some not included. This table has approximately 290,000 clones, approximately 85% appearing once. Sequences were obtained from peripheral blood. These receptor sequences come from a human donor with COVID-19, enrolled during active disease. The donor label of this sample is uncertain.

This clone showed up just once. The chain employs TRBV27 and TRBJ1-4, with D perhaps TRBD1 (6 bases). V was clipped by 5 bases and J by 7 bases, with 17 bases between them. The CDR3 runs 15 residues. Germline CDR1 and CDR2: MNHEY and SMNVEV (reference sequence). CDR3: CASSPKPGVLEKLFF. The CDR3 DNA reads as TGTGCCAGCAGTCCCAAGCCAGGGGTGCTTGAAAAACTGTTTTTT.

This clone was detected only a few times. J is TRBJ2-1 and V is TRBV18; 9 bases agree with TRBD2. Germline CDR1 reads KGHSH; CDR2 reads LQKENI. J lost 8 bases, V lost 3 bases, and 8 bases had no gene match. The CDR3 runs 15 residues. As DNA, the CDR3 is TGTGCCAGCTCACCCCGGGTAGCGGGAGAGGATGAGCAGTTCTTC. Amino acid sequence: CASSPRVAGEDEQFF.

The genes are TRBV5-3 and TRBJ2-1; 10 bases agree with TRBD2. TRBV5-3 is treated as an ORF (open reading frame) with a function not yet certain. This CDR3 contains 21 residues. The V and J ends lost 2 bases and 6 bases, in that order; junction bases with no gene match: 23. CDR3 bases: TGTGCCAGAAGCTTAAACCTAGCGGGAGAACGCCCTCCAGGCCCCCGCAATGAGCAGTTCTTC. Protein sequence: CARSLNLAGERPPGPRNEQFF.

This clone was detected only once. The chain employs TRBV4-3 and TRBJ2-7, with TRBD1 identical over 10 bases. The V gene end was trimmed by 4 bases and the J gene end by 2 bases; junction bases not matched to a gene: 11. The CDR3 loop spans 17 amino acids. Germline V CDR1 and CDR2: LGHNA, YSLEER. CDR3 region: CASSRSLPGQGTYEQYF. The CDR3 bases are TGCGCCAGCAGCCGAAGCCTACCGGGACAGGGGACCTACGAGCAGTACTTC.

This clone was picked up one time. The J gene is TRBJ2-1, the V gene TRBV5-1; D perhaps matches TRBD2 (5 bases). This CDR3 region has 14 residues. Trimming removed 4 bases at V and 4 bases at J, with 12 bases between. Per the germline V gene, CDR1 is SGHRS and CDR2 is YFSETQ. The CDR3 reads CASSRSAEYNEQFF. The DNA for the CDR3 is TGCGCCAGCAGCCGTAGCGCCGAATACAATGAGCAGTTCTTC.

The chain employs TRBV6-4 and TRBJ2-7, with 13 nucleotides matching TRBD2. From germline, CDR1 is MRHNA and CDR2 SNTAGT. This CDR3 is 15 amino acids long. After removal of 6 bases from V and 7 bases from J, the junction contained 9 bases not matched to a gene. The CDR3 DNA reads TGTGCCAGCAGGCCGGAGACTAGCGGGAGGAGGGAGCAGTACTTC. It encodes CASRPETSGRREQYF.

The chain combines TRBV10-3 with TRBJ1-1, with a weak D call TRBD1 (6 bases). Trimming left V 7 bases short and J 1 base short, with 16 bases between. Germline V gene sequence: CDR1 ENHRY, CDR2 SYGVKD. This CDR3 comprises 15 residues. The DNA for the CDR3 is TGTGCCATCAATTCCGCGGGGGCTCCGAACACTGAAGCTTTCTTT. This encodes CAINSAGAPNTEAFF.

The table lists this clone with a few counts. The chain links TRBV5-6 to TRBJ2-7; no reliable D call. V was shortened by 2 bases and J by 2 bases, with 11 bases between the two germline ends. The CDR3 sequence is 14 residues long. The germline gives CDR1 SGHDT, CDR2 YYEEEE. The CDR3 coding sequence is TGTGCCAGCAGCTTAGTCACTCGGGCCTACGAGCAGTACTTC. Its translation: CASSLVTRAYEQYF.

About this clone: The junction departs from germline at one end; a sequencing error may be responsible. V and J are TRBV28 and TRBJ1-2; TRBD1 is a possible D gene (5 bases). The CDR3 runs to 11 residues. Germline V lookup: CDR1 MDHEN, CDR2 SYDVKM. CDR3 sequence reads: CASMGARRGTF. CDR3 DNA sequence: TGTGCCAGCATGGGAGCGCGTAGAGGGACTTTC.

This rearrangement joins TRBV27 to TRBJ2-7, with D perhaps matching TRBD2 (5 bases). Trimming removed 2 bases at V and 5 bases at J, with 10 bases between. The CDR3 has 13 residues. The germline gives CDR1 MNHEY, CDR2 SMNVEV (reference sequence). The CDR3 region is CASSLRGNNEQYF. The DNA for the CDR3 is TGTGCCAGCAGTTTACGGGGTAACAACGAGCAGTACTTC.

V gene TRBV2 combines with J gene TRBJ2-1; 8 nucleotides line up with TRBD2. The V gene end was trimmed by 4 bases and the J gene end by 6 bases; junction bases not matched to a gene: 8. CDR1 is SNHLY, CDR2 FYNNEI, per germline. CDR3 length equals 15 residues. The CDR3 loop reads CASSGGSGRGNEQFF. For the CDR3, the DNA is TGTGCCAGCAGTGGGGGGAGCGGGAGAGGCAATGAGCAGTTCTTC.

J is TRBJ2-2 and V is TRBV11-2; no clear D. The ends were cut back, 0 bases at V and 7 bases at J, with 9 bases in the middle. The CDR3 has 14 residues. Germline lookup yields CDR1 SGHAT and CDR2 FQNNGV. This CDR3 is CASSLDRGSGELFF. CDR3 nucleotides: TGTGCCAGCAGCTTAGATCGCGGAAGCGGGGAGCTGTTTTTT.

The CDR3 reads CASSLDSNEGYTF. DNA for the CDR3: TGTGCCAGCAGTTTGGACAGTAACGAAGGCTACACCTTC. The chain joins TRBV28 to TRBJ1-2; TRBD1 is a possible D gene (6 bases). The germline gives CDR1 MDHEN, CDR2 SYDVKM. Trimming removed 3 bases at V and 8 bases at J, with 13 bases between. The CDR3 loop spans 13 amino acids.

The V gene is TRBV7-3, the J gene TRBJ2-1; TRBD2 is a possible D gene (5 bases). Germline V gives CDR1 SGHTA, CDR2 FQGTGA. Trimming removed 5 bases at V and 0 bases at J, with 14 bases between. The CDR3 spans 16 residues. CDR3 DNA sequence: TGTGCCAGCAGCCGAGAGGTAGGGAGCTCCTACAATGAGCAGTTCTTC. It codes for CASSREVGSSYNEQFF.

The V and J genes are TRBV5-1 and TRBJ2-1; 12 positions match TRBD2. Germline loops: CDR1 SGHRS, CDR2 YFSETQ. The CDR3 runs to 16 residues. With 0 bases clipped from V and 8 bases from J, the junction kept 6 bases outside the gene matches. The CDR3 sequence is CASSLAGTSGPDEQFF. The CDR3 region has the DNA TGCGCCAGCAGCTTGGCCGGGACTAGCGGGCCGGATGAGCAGTTCTTC.

The chain uses TRBV5-6 and TRBJ1-1; 10 nucleotides align to TRBD1. Germline loops: CDR1 SGHDT, CDR2 YYEEEE. Trimming took 3 bases from V and 0 from J; bases not matched to a gene: 5. CDR3 length: 16 residues. This CDR3 is CASSSGTGALNTEAFF. The CDR3 region has the DNA TGTGCCAGCAGCTCGGGGACAGGGGCCCTGAACACTGAAGCTTTCTTT.

The gene calls are TRBV6-5 and TRBJ1-6, with TRBD1 matching over 9 bases. The CDR3 sequence is 13 residues long. Germline loops: CDR1 MNHEY, CDR2 SVGAGI. V was clipped by 11 bases and J by 9 bases; unmatched bases: 8. CDR3 sequence (DNA): TGTGCCGGCAAGGACAGGGGCGCTTCACCCCTCCACTTT. Protein: CAGKDRGASPLHF.

This clone was picked up a small number of times. J is TRBJ1-2 and V is TRBV9, with D perhaps TRBD1 (6 bases). CDR1 SGDLS and CDR2 YYNGEE come from the germline V gene. The CDR3 runs to 15 residues. V was cut by 0 bases and J by 4 bases, with 13 bases left in between. The CDR3 nucleotides read TGTGCCAGCAGCGTAGACAGGGTCAGGGGCTATGGCTACACCTTC. Protein sequence: CASSVDRVRGYGYTF.

V gene TRBV28 combines with J gene TRBJ1-2; the D is unclear. Germline values: CDR1 MDHEN, CDR2 SYDVKM. The V end lost 3 bases, the J end lost 7 bases, and 6 bases lay between the germline ends. This CDR3 spans 11 amino acids. CDR3 nucleotides: TGTGCCAGCAGTTTCTCAGGTGGCTACACCTTC. It translates to CASSFSGGYTF.

The J gene is TRBJ1-5, the V gene TRBV2; TRBD1 matches at 7 bases. The CDR3 loop spans 15 amino acids. Trimming took 1 base from V and 4 from J; bases not matched to a gene: 4. The germline V gene has CDR1 SNHLY and CDR2 FYNNEI. This CDR3 is CASSEEGQQNQPQHF. The DNA for the CDR3 is TGTGCCAGCAGTGAAGAGGGACAGCAGAATCAGCCCCAGCATTTT.